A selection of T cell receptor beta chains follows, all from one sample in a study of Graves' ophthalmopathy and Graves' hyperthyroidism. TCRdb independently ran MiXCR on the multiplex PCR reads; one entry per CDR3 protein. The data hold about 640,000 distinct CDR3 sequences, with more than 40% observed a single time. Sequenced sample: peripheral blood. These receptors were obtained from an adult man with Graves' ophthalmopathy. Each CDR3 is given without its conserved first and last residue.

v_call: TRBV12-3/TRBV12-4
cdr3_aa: ASLNRGQLRVNQPQH

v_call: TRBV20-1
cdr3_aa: SARIGPPGFISPLH

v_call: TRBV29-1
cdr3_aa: SVSSGRGTEA

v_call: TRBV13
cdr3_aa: ASSSDRGTGELF

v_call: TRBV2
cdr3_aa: ASTGTGGYEQY

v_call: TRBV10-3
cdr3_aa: ASSPGGTYNSPLH

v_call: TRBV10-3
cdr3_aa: AISEMGGINTGELF

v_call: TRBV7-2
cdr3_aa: ASALGGYGYT

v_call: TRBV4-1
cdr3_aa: ASSQETGVNQPQH

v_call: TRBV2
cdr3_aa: ASNPGTTAGTTGELF

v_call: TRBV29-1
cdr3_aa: SGGASYEQY

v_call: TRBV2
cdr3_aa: ASRLGGSQPQH

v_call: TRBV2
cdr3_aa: ASSEARTDTQY

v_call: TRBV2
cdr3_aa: ASSRRQGVGNHSPLH

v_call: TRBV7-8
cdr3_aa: ASSLSAGQGSGNTIY

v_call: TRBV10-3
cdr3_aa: AIRRGVGTQY

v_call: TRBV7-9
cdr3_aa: ASSPDGRYVYT

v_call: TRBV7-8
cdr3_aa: ASSLPWPRIGTEAF

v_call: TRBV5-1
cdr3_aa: ASSPAGPSGEQY

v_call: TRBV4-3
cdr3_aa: ASSQDGGGETQY

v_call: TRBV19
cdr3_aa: ASSIGVEQPQH

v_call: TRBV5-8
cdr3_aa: ASSLKGGSNTEAF

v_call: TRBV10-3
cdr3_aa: AISEWGLRLGFNQPQH

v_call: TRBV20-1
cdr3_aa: SARFPRAPPGTIY

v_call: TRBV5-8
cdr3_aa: ASSLAGQDYEQY

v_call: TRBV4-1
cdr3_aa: ASRDRANSPLH

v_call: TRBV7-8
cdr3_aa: ASSQERGSGSHEQY

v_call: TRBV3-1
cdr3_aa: ASSMRPGGNGYT

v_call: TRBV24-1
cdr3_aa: ATRGQNTDTQY

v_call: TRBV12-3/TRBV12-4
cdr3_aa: ASSPGQGRGNQPQH

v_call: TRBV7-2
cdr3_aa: ASSLRGPTGELF

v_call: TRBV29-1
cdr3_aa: SVEIGLAAYEQY

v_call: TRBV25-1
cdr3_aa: ASSEHLAGGLGEKLF

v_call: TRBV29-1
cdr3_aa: SVEDQTGHYSGELF

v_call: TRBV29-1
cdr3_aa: SVLVPGQGLNTEAF

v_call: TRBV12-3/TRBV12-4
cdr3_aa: ASITGLVGDEAF

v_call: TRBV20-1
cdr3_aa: SAPLSGQGNTIY

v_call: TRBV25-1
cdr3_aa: ASSEYQTSGAYEQY

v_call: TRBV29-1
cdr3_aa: SVRGQGQNTEAF

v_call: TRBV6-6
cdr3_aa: ASNTVNSNQPQH

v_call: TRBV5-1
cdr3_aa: ASSLAEGEREQY

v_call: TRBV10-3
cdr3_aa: AISEGDRGYEKLF

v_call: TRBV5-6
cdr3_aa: ASSLERESNQPQH

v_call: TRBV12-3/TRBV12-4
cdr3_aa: AWSVLAVYSRGNYGYT